This T cell receptor beta chain was captured by sequencing in a study of T-cell memory formation after mild COVID-19. V dropped 2 bases and J dropped 6 bases, with 17 bases sitting between them. Germline V gene sequence: CDR1 MNHEY, CDR2 SVGAGI. The CDR3 extends over 16 amino acids. TCRdb processed the 5' RACE reads anew with MiXCR; each CDR3 protein has one entry. The profile shows approximately 300,000 distinct CDR3 sequences, roughly a fifth of them singletons. The study, taken as a whole, reports: Clones contracting over day 15 to 85 were CD4/CD8 balanced, with later expanders leaning CD4+.

This clonotype was seen a few times. Its antigen is still unknown. This TCR was sampled from a man aged 18-30 years who had mild COVID-19 (a few samples of this study predate the infection). Cell type and time point are not known. The sample taken for sequencing was PBMCs or a T cell subset sorted from them (not recorded which). The chain joins TRBV6-5 to TRBJ2-1; D is perhaps TRBD2 (7 bases). The CDR3 region has the DNA TGTGCCAGCAGTTACGGGGGGGCCGCTCGCGGCAATGAGCAGTTCTTC. Its protein product is CASSYGGAARGNEQFF.